The 7 T cell receptor beta chains presented below share a single source sample, sequenced in a study of blood T cell repertoires in COVID-19. Measured with immunoSEQ multiplex PCR; TCRdb has only the in-frame clones, and not every one. This repertoire shows hundreds of thousands of clones, roughly 90% found once; its top ten account for around 3%. Sequenced sample: peripheral blood. The receptors stem from a woman aged 25 to 39 with COVID-19, enrolled during active disease.

The table lists this clone with a few counts. This rearrangement joins TRBV9 to TRBJ2-2; 10 bases agree with TRBD2. This CDR3 contains 19 residues. Germline lookup yields CDR1 SGDLS and CDR2 YYNGEE. Trimming took 2 bases from V and 2 from J; bases not matched to a gene: 12. CDR3 amino acids: CASSVVSEGLALNTGELFF. DNA of the CDR3: TGTGCCAGCAGCGTCGTGTCCGAGGGACTAGCGTTAAACACCGGGGAGCTGTTTTTT.

The chain has TRBV11-2 and TRBJ2-3; the match to TRBD1 covers 9 bases. Trimming cost V 4 bases and J 0 bases; bases outside gene matches: 11. The germline CDR1 and CDR2 sequences are SGHAT and FQNNGV. CDR3 size: 18 residues. The CDR3 nucleotides are TGTGCCAGCAGCTCAATCAGGGACAGGGTAGCTAGCACAGATACGCAGTATTTT. It codes for CASSSIRDRVASTDTQYF.

V gene TRBV27 combines with J gene TRBJ2-2; 8 bases agree with TRBD1. The germline CDR1 and CDR2 sequences are MNHEY and SMNVEV (reference sequence). The CDR3 runs 15 residues. V shed 5 bases, J shed 3 bases, and the junction held 5 bases outside the gene matches. This CDR3 is CASSPGQGDTGELFF. The CDR3 DNA reads TGTGCCAGCAGTCCCGGACAGGGTGACACCGGGGAGCTGTTTTTT.

V gene TRBV19 combines with J gene TRBJ1-2; TRBD1 matches 12 bases. The V gene's germline CDR1 is LNHDA and CDR2 SQIVND (reference sequence). This CDR3 is 16 amino acids long. The J segment lost 7 bases and the V segment lost 3 bases, leaving 9 bases of the junction unmatched. The CDR3 coding sequence is TGTGCCAGTAGTATTGCTGGGACAGGGGGCTTCAGTGGCTACACCTTC. Residues: CASSIAGTGGFSGYTF.

V is TRBV6-5 and J is TRBJ2-3, with a weak D call TRBD1 (5 bases). Germline CDR1 is MNHEY and CDR2 is SVGAGI. V gave up 2 bases and J gave up 9 bases, with 15 bases separating them. The CDR3 covers 14 residues. The CDR3 spells CASSYDRRKGTQYF. Here the CDR3 DNA reads TGTGCCAGCAGTTACGATCGGCGGAAGGGGACGCAGTATTTT.

The chain is built from TRBV4-1 and TRBJ1-5; a possible D gene is TRBD1 (6 bases). The V end lost 5 bases, the J end lost 3 bases, and 14 bases lay between the germline ends. Germline V gene sequence: CDR1 MGHRA, CDR2 YSYEKL. This CDR3 is built from 15 residues. This CDR3 reads CASSGSTGVNQPQHF. The DNA for the CDR3 is TGCGCCAGCAGCGGATCGACAGGTGTCAATCAGCCCCAGCATTTT.

The chain recombines TRBV7-9 with TRBJ1-1, with 8 bases aligning to TRBD1. The CDR3 spans 16 residues. With 2 bases clipped from V and 4 bases from J, the junction kept 9 bases outside the gene matches. Germline CDR1 and CDR2: SEHNR and FQNEAQ (reference sequence). The DNA for the CDR3 is TGTGCCAGCAGCTTACAGGGGGCGCAGGGCGGCACTGAAGCTTTCTTT. This translates into CASSLQGAQGGTEAFF.